The subject of this entry is one T cell receptor beta chain. What it recognizes is unknown. The PCR contained 60 Vbeta and 13 Jbeta primers. Here immunoSEQ multiplex PCR was the method, and the copy in TCRdb shows in-frame clones only, minus some. The table records approximately 220,000 clones, about three quarters of them present only once. This sample is drawn from a study of cytomegalovirus exposure and HLA in healthy donors. Study-level points and caveats: The authors confirmed in vitro that a few CMV-associated chains were specific for CMV antigens. Among TCR beta chains of equal frequency, HLA-associated ones were more clonally expanded in a later analysis. TCR beta V- and J-gene trimming was later associated with a missense DCLRE1C variant. Evidence from a later analysis indicated that most CMV-associated TCR beta chains looked HLA-restricted.

Trimming took 0 bases from V and 7 from J; bases not matched to a gene: 5. Per germline, CDR1 SGHRS and CDR2 YFSETQ. CDR3 length: 15 amino acids. The TCR comes from a male donor in good health and CMV-seronegative. The sequencing sample was made of PBMCs. V is TRBV5-1 and J is TRBJ2-7; 12 bases are a match to TRBD2. CDR3 bases: TGCGCCAGCAGCTTGGCCGGGACTAGCGGGCGAGAGCAGTACTTC. This gives the protein CASSLAGTSGREQYF.